This is a list of T cell receptor beta chains from one sample in a study of cytomegalovirus exposure and HLA in healthy donors. Some clones are missing from TCRdb's copy, which holds only in-frame ones; the method was immunoSEQ multiplex PCR. Here the sample spans 200,000 to 250,000 clones, 82% being singletons. The sequenced sample consisted of PBMCs. These receptors came from a woman aged 40-49 years in good health and CMV-seronegative. Both conserved end residues are trimmed from each CDR3.

>TRBJ2-1|TRBV13
ASSLSLAGSNEQF
>TRBJ1-2|TRBV2
ASSVWGRYGYT
>TRBJ2-7|TRBV11-2
ASSLDPRGKGYEQY
>TRBJ1-5|TRBV19
ASSGGMYQPQH
>TRBJ2-3|TRBV7-9
ASSPQDTRQESGTDTQY
>TRBJ1-1|TRBV9
ASSVEVSDLRAF
>TRBJ2-1|TRBV30
AWTTGGYNEQF
>TRBJ1-3|TRBV27
ASSLRGASGGNTIY
>TRBJ1-3|TRBV6-5
ASSYLSSNTIY
>TRBJ2-1|TRBV12-5
ASGLAAGYNEQF
>TRBJ1-1|TRBV5-1
ASSLAAGIPEAF
>TRBJ2-1|TRBV6-1
ASSGEWSSYNEQF
>TRBJ1-6|TRBV5-5
ASSFSRGLLASPLH
>TRBJ1-1|TRBV18
ASSPNMGQGQDEAF
>TRBJ1-4|TRBV5-4
ASSHGGLGEKLF
>TRBJ2-1|TRBV28
ASLLAGGRGGSAYNEQF
>TRBJ1-2|TRBV15
ATSRDGTGPGSNYDYT
>TRBJ1-1|TRBV19
ASSIDRDRVDGNTEAF
>TRBJ2-5|TRBV19
ASSGTGTGIETQY
>TRBJ2-1|TRBV30
AWSALAGAYNEQF
>TRBJ2-7|TRBV5-1
ASRRPGSHEQY
>TRBJ2-7|TRBV19
ASAQGARSFEQY
>TRBJ2-3|TRBV19
ASSTLYRGYDTDTQY
>TRBJ2-1|TRBV5-3
ARSGQSLFLNNEQF
>TRBJ2-7|TRBV10-1
ASSEQDFYEQY
>TRBJ2-2|TRBV28
ASSLLNGAGETGELF
>TRBJ1-2|TRBV27
ASSLTGGNYGYT
>TRBJ2-1|TRBV5-6
ASGLQNEQF
>TRBJ2-5|TRBV19
ASSTGSQETQY
>TRBJ2-7|TRBV2
ASSVLYGGGNEQY
>TRBJ1-2|TRBV9
ASSVSLRQPYGYT
>TRBJ1-1|TRBV5-4
ASSPPKGNVNTEAF
>TRBJ1-2|TRBV28
ASSPPDRGGYT
>TRBJ1-5|TRBV6-1
ASSEVGQPQH
>TRBJ2-3|TRBV5-1
ASSLLGGSTDTQY
>TRBJ2-1|TRBV19
ASTAGGPVNEQF
>TRBJ1-1|TRBV12-1
ASSFGRGVNTEAF
>TRBJ2-7|TRBV19
ASSRRDRGGYEQY
>TRBJ2-7|TRBV30
AWSVGQGAAYEQY
>TRBJ1-2|TRBV27
ASSWTATYGYT
>TRBJ2-7|TRBV7-9
ASGVETYEQY
>TRBJ1-1|TRBV7-9
ASSINRQSTNTEAF
>TRBJ1-5|TRBV28
ASSSGRQPQH
>TRBJ1-2|TRBV5-1
ASSPPGQGNGYT
>TRBJ2-3|TRBV30
AGGRLARVGQY
>TRBJ1-4|TRBV4-2
ASSPPREKLF
>TRBJ2-2|TRBV6-1
ASSDISGSHGELF
>TRBJ2-7|TRBV13
ASSLLTGRGNSMVYEQY
>TRBJ2-1|TRBV7-9
SSSSETSGRGDEQF
>TRBJ2-3|TRBV7-2
ASSPGNPTDTQY
>TRBJ1-3|TRBV5-1
ASSFGGPNTIY
>TRBJ1-5|TRBV28
ASSFRQGAPNQPQH
>TRBJ1-2|TRBV10-3
AISPQGASGYT
>TRBJ2-1|TRBV5-6
ASSLYGTSDEQF
>TRBJ1-2|TRBV5-5
ASSLTGGPGLAGYT
>TRBJ2-7|TRBV15
ATSTRTGTDRYEQY
>TRBJ2-1|TRBV27
ASSLLAGVLNEQF
>TRBJ2-2|TRBV4-1
ASSQPALGDLANTGELF